This section outlines one TCR beta chain sequence together with its context. Its antigen is unknown. Using immunoSEQ multiplex PCR, the repertoire was profiled, and TCRdb retains in-frame clones only, with some absent. Among about 77,000 clones listed, about 92% were seen once. This record belongs to a study of T cell responses to AZD1222 COVID-19 vaccine. Findings and caveats of the study: In all cases, repertoires were sampled only after the peak T cell response. Spike as a whole was targeted by vaccine-associated CD4 TCRs, dominant at 160-218 and 743-854.

The CDR3 runs 16 residues. J lost 3 bases, V lost 5 bases, and 5 bases had no gene match. Per the germline V gene, CDR1 is LNHNV and CDR2 is YYDKDF (reference sequence). The receptor's source is an adult who received the AZD1222 COVID-19 vaccine. Sequences were derived from peripheral blood, sampled 28 days after the second AZD1222 dose. V is TRBV15 and J is TRBJ2-6; 9 bases are a match to TRBD1. Written as DNA, the CDR3 is TGTGCCACCAGCCCGGGACAGGGAAGTGGGGCCAACGTCCTGACTTTC. Encoded protein: CATSPGQGSGANVLTF. Full variable domain (remainder filled in from reference TRBV15 and TRBJ2-6): DAMVIQNPRYQVTQFGKPVTLSCSQTLNHNVMYWYQQKSSQAPKLLFHYYDKDFNNEADTPDNFQSRRPNTSFCFLDIRSPGLGDTAMYLCATSPGQGSGANVLTFGAGSRLTVL.